The 27 T cell receptor beta chains below all came from one sample that was sequenced in a study of blood T cell repertoires in COVID-19. Measured with immunoSEQ multiplex PCR; TCRdb has only the in-frame clones, and not every one. Counted here are more than 150,000 clones, roughly three quarters occurring once; the ten biggest clones make up 17%. Sample: peripheral blood. The receptors come from a man aged 60 to 69 with active or convalescent COVID-19.

This clone was seen a handful of times. This chain joins TRBV7-6 and TRBJ2-3; 9 bases are a match to TRBD2. Trimming at V came to 1 base and at J to 4 bases, leaving 3 bases not matched to a gene. Germline V gene sequence: CDR1 SGHVS, CDR2 FNYEAQ. CDR3 length equals 15 residues. The CDR3: CASSLGGGGPDTQYF. As DNA, the CDR3 is TGTGCCAGCAGCTTAGGCGGGGGGGGCCCAGATACGCAGTATTTT.

The chain employs TRBV6-5 and TRBJ2-1; 8 positions agree with TRBD2. CDR3 length: 14 amino acids. From germline, CDR1 is MNHEY and CDR2 SVGAGI. V gave up 7 bases and J gave up 7 bases; unmatched junction bases: 9. CDR3 DNA sequence: TGTGCCAGCAATCGCATGGGGACTAGAAATGAGCAGTTCTTC. It specifies CASNRMGTRNEQFF.

The rearrangement links TRBV27 to TRBJ1-2; TRBD1 matches 7 bases. J lost 5 bases, V lost 6 bases, and 9 bases had no gene match. CDR3 size: 14 residues. The V gene's germline CDR1 is MNHEY and CDR2 SMNVEV (reference sequence). The CDR3 protein is CASRQGTALYGYTF. In nucleotides, the CDR3 is TGTGCCAGCAGACAAGGGACAGCCCTTTATGGCTACACCTTC.

The chain carries TRBV7-8 and TRBJ1-4, with TRBD1 identical over 7 bases. Unmatched junction bases numbered 6, after V lost 5 bases and J lost 3 bases. From germline, CDR1 is SGHVS and CDR2 FQNEAQ. The CDR3 runs to 15 residues. In DNA form, the CDR3 reads TGTGCCAGCAGCACCCTCGGGACAGCTAATGAAAAACTGTTTTTT. Translating it yields CASSTLGTANEKLFF.

The V gene is TRBV5-1, the J gene TRBJ2-7; D possibly corresponds to TRBD2 (6 bases). The CDR3 totals 16 residues. V was cut by 4 bases and J by 0 bases, with 17 bases left in between. The germline V gene encodes CDR1 SGHRS and CDR2 YFSETQ. The CDR3 nucleotides read TGCGCCAGCAGCAACGGAGCAGCGGGCTTCTCCTACGAGCAGTACTTC. This codes for CASSNGAAGFSYEQYF.

This clone has more than one count but fewer than ten. The chain couples TRBV5-4 to TRBJ2-7; no reliable D call. Germline lookup yields CDR1 SGHNT and CDR2 YYREEE (reference sequence). Trimming pared 0 bases from V and 4 bases from J, leaving 5 bases between. This CDR3 contains 12 residues. The CDR3 loop reads CASSLGAYEQYF. The CDR3 coding sequence is TGTGCCAGCAGCTTGGGGGCTTACGAGCAGTACTTC.

The chain has TRBV18 and TRBJ2-2; D is ambiguous. Trimming left V 0 bases short and J 4 bases short, with 6 bases between. The CDR3 length is 14 residues. Germline assignment: CDR1 KGHSH and CDR2 LQKENI. CDR3 DNA sequence: TGTGCCAGCTCACCACCGAGGCCCACCGGGGAGCTGTTTTTT. Amino acids: CASSPPRPTGELFF.

V gene TRBV11-3 combines with J gene TRBJ2-3, with 9 bases fitting TRBD2. This CDR3 has 14 residues. CDR1 is SGHNT, CDR2 YENEEA, per germline. The V gene end was trimmed by 6 bases and the J gene end by 5 bases; junction bases not matched to a gene: 6. The CDR3 spells CASSGGAGGDTQYF. In DNA, the CDR3 is TGTGCCAGCAGTGGTGGAGCGGGAGGAGATACGCAGTATTTT.

J is TRBJ2-3 and V is TRBV19; 10 nucleotides match TRBD2. Germline CDR1 is LNHDA and CDR2 is SQIVND (reference sequence). This CDR3 region has 16 residues. Trimming at V came to 3 bases and at J to 6 bases, leaving 9 bases not matched to a gene. The CDR3 loop reads CASSIEGAGGPDTQYF. Written as DNA, the CDR3 is TGTGCCAGTAGTATTGAGGGAGCGGGAGGGCCGGATACGCAGTATTTT.

The gene calls are TRBV7-2 and TRBJ1-4; no clear D gene. This CDR3 region has 17 residues. Germline CDR1 is SGHTA and CDR2 is FQGNSA. V was cut by 1 base and J by 5 bases, with 17 bases left in between. The CDR3 nucleotides read TGTGCCAGCAGCTTAGGATCGAGGGCAGCCCAGAATGAAAAACTGTTTTTT. Amino acid sequence: CASSLGSRAAQNEKLFF.

The chain has TRBV4-3 and TRBJ1-4; D is perhaps TRBD1 (5 bases). The CDR3 is 13 amino acids. Germline CDR1 and CDR2: LGHNA and YSLEER. V gave up 1 base and J gave up 7 bases, with 7 bases separating them. CDR3 coding DNA: TGCGCCAGCAGCCAAGGGGGCGGTGAAAAACTGTTTTTT. It is translated as CASSQGGGEKLFF.

V usage is TRBV10-3 and J usage is TRBJ2-3; 9 bases line up with TRBD2. The V gene end was trimmed by 10 bases and the J gene end by 0 bases; junction bases not matched to a gene: 8. Germline V gene sequence: CDR1 ENHRY, CDR2 SYGVKD. The length of the CDR3 is 15 residues. CDR3 residues: CATRPREGSTDTQYF. The DNA for the CDR3 is TGTGCCACCCGTCCGCGGGAGGGAAGCACAGATACGCAGTATTTT.

The chain uses TRBV7-3 and TRBJ1-2; weak D call: TRBD1 (5 bases). The germline V gene has CDR1 SGHTA and CDR2 FQGTGA. There are 13 residues in the CDR3. The ends were cut back, 3 bases at V and 8 bases at J, with 13 bases in the middle. CDR3 DNA: TGTGCCAGCAGCTTTATTGCGGGGGAAGGCTACACCTTC. It codes for CASSFIAGEGYTF.

V gene TRBV7-2 combines with J gene TRBJ1-1; D gene uncertain. The CDR3 spans 13 residues. The V gene's germline CDR1 is SGHTA and CDR2 FQGNSA. V gave up 3 bases and J gave up 0 bases, with 5 bases separating them. CDR3 in DNA: TGTGCCAGCAGCTTGAGAATGAACACTGAAGCTTTCTTT. This encodes CASSLRMNTEAFF.

The chain combines TRBV7-9 with TRBJ2-2, with 7 bases lining up with TRBD2. CDR3 length: 16 residues. Per the germline V gene, CDR1 is SEHNR and CDR2 is FQNEAQ (reference sequence). V trimming: 4 bases; J trimming: 2 bases; junction bases outside the gene matches: 7. CDR3 loop: CASSWGGLLNTGELFF. CDR3 nucleotide sequence: TGTGCCAGCAGCTGGGGGGGACTACTAAACACCGGGGAGCTGTTTTTT.

This chain joins TRBV11-2 and TRBJ2-7; weak D call: TRBD1 (5 bases). The V gene's germline CDR1 is SGHAT and CDR2 FQNNGV. CDR3 length: 14 amino acids. Between the trimmed V and J ends, which lost 2 bases and 1 base, there was a span of 9 bases. CDR3 sequence reads: CASSLIAGSYEQYF. The DNA of the CDR3 is TGTGCCAGCAGCTTAATAGCAGGGTCCTACGAGCAGTACTTC.

The chain recombines TRBV29-1 with TRBJ1-1; a weak D match, TRBD1 (5 bases). Germline-derived CDR1 and CDR2 are SQVTM and ANQGSEA. The CDR3 extends over 12 amino acids. V dropped 5 bases and J dropped 1 base, with 8 bases sitting between them. The CDR3 bases are TGCAGCGTTTGGGGGGGGAACACTGAAGCTTTCTTT. This sequence encodes CSVWGGNTEAFF.

The chain recombines TRBV6-2 or TRBV6-3 with TRBJ2-1; D perhaps matches TRBD2 (6 bases). The CDR3 runs 16 residues. V lost 3 bases and J lost 8, with 20 bases in between. CDR1 is MNHEY and CDR2 is SVGEGT in the germline V gene. The CDR3 spells CASSYHERRAGHEQFF. CDR3 bases: TGTGCCAGCAGTTATCACGAAAGGAGGGCCGGGCATGAGCAGTTCTTC.

This clone was seen a single time. This chain's CDR3 is CASSFGPGNTIYF. The CDR3 DNA reads TGTGCCAGCAGCTTTGGCCCCGGAAACACCATATATTTT. V usage is TRBV7-9 and J usage is TRBJ1-3; D is undetermined. V lost 3 bases, J lost 4 bases, and 7 bases lay in between. The germline V gene has CDR1 SEHNR and CDR2 FQNEAQ (reference sequence). This CDR3 has 13 amino acids.

The chain combines TRBV6-5 with TRBJ1-1; 7 nucleotides agree with TRBD1. Trimming removed 5 bases from V and 7 bases from J; junction bases left unmatched: 13. Germline CDR1 and CDR2: MNHEY and SVGAGI. CDR3 length: 15 residues. The CDR3 loop reads CASSPGQTKMYEAFF. The CDR3 nucleotides are TGTGCCAGCAGTCCGGGACAGACAAAGATGTATGAAGCTTTCTTT.

The genes are TRBV29-1 and TRBJ1-1; 7 positions agree with TRBD1. This CDR3 is 14 amino acids long. Germline V gene sequence: CDR1 SQVTM, CDR2 ANQGSEA. V lost 7 bases and J lost 0; bases outside the gene matches: 8. DNA for the CDR3: TGCAGCGCAGATACACAGGGGCTGAACACTGAAGCTTTCTTT. This codes for CSADTQGLNTEAFF.

The chain recombines TRBV6-2 or TRBV6-3 with TRBJ1-5, with 7 bases aligning to TRBD1. The CDR3 extends over 17 amino acids. Germline V gives CDR1 MNHEY, CDR2 SVGEGT. Unmatched junction bases numbered 12, after V lost 2 bases and J lost 5 bases. CDR3 sequence (DNA): TGTGCCAGCAGTTACCCCGACGCGAGGGGGCTGGATCAGCCCCAGCATTTT. It codes for CASSYPDARGLDQPQHF.

The chain employs TRBV12-3 or TRBV12-4 and TRBJ2-7; D not certain. The ends were cut back, 5 bases at V and 3 bases at J, with 8 bases in the middle. The CDR3 contains 12 residues. CDR3 DNA: TGTGCCAGCAGTAACAATATCTACGAGCAGTACTTC. Its protein product is CASSNNIYEQYF.

V and J are TRBV29-1 and TRBJ2-7; TRBD2 aligns across 13 bases. Germline loops: CDR1 SQVTM, CDR2 ANQGSEA. The CDR3 has 15 residues. With V trimmed by 6 bases and J by 3 bases, 8 bases remained unmatched. The CDR3 protein is CSVTRTSGGLYEQYF. CDR3 nucleotides: TGCAGCGTCACCAGGACTAGCGGGGGACTCTACGAGCAGTACTTC.

The chain recombines TRBV9 with TRBJ2-2; perhaps TRBD1 as D (6 bases). This CDR3 has 15 residues. Germline CDR1 SGDLS, CDR2 YYNGEE. Trimming removed 6 bases from V and 0 bases from J, with 12 bases in between. The CDR3 loop reads CASKQGPTNTGELFF. The CDR3 DNA reads TGTGCCAGCAAGCAGGGGCCTACGAACACCGGGGAGCTGTTTTTT.

The chain has TRBV18 and TRBJ2-3; TRBD1 is a possible D gene (6 bases). This CDR3 is 14 amino acids long. V was trimmed by 2 bases and J by 5 bases, leaving 11 bases between them. Germline values: CDR1 KGHSH, CDR2 LQKENI. The CDR3 region is CASSPGGAVDTQYF. CDR3 bases: TGTGCCAGCTCACCAGGGGGCGCGGTAGATACGCAGTATTTT.

J is TRBJ2-2 and V is TRBV5-6, with D possibly TRBD1 on 6 matching bases. The CDR3 spans 15 residues. From germline, CDR1 is SGHDT and CDR2 YYEEEE. The V and J ends lost 4 bases and 5 bases respectively, with 15 bases between them. The CDR3 spells CASSRNREGTGELFF. CDR3 bases: TGTGCCAGCAGCCGCAACAGGGAAGGTACCGGGGAGCTGTTTTTT.